The TCR beta chain described here comes from a study of blood T cell repertoires in COVID-19. Turning to the study itself: The United States, Italy and Spain were the sources of the acute and convalescent COVID-19 samples.

The table came from immunoSEQ multiplex PCR; TCRdb's copy has only in-frame clones and leaves some out. The repertoire includes 100,000 to 120,000 clones, under 85% of them detected once, and roughly 4% sits in the top ten. The source material was peripheral blood. This clonotype was obtained from a woman aged 65 to 85 with acute or convalescent COVID-19.

For the CDR3, the DNA is TGTGCCAGCAGCAAACGGAGGACAGGGGTTAGCACCGGGGAGCTGTTTTTT. Protein: CASSKRRTGVSTGELFF. The genes are TRBV21-1 and TRBJ2-2; the table's D call, TRBD1, was not checked against the DNA. TRBV21-1 is a listed pseudogene. The CDR3 length is 17 residues.